These 2 T cell receptor beta chains were all obtained from the same sample, sequenced in a study of beta chain features in type 1 diabetes. The study's findings and limits: All four CD4+ subsets from Type 1 diabetes patients carried moderately but significantly shorter TCRB CDR3s.

Their antigens are not known. What was sequenced were expressed TCRB transcripts, since all of the isolated RNA had been reverse transcribed. TCRdb's table, derived via immunoSEQ multiplex PCR, lists solely in-frame clones and lacks some. Found here are more than 100,000 clones, about 17% of them singletons; the top ten hold approximately 2.2%. The sequencing input was central memory CD4+ T cells from blood. The receptors here all came from a man under 40 with type 1 diabetes.

This clone was counted only a few times. The chain uses TRBV9 and TRBJ2-5; D is unclear. This CDR3 contains 14 residues. Germline CDR1 SGDLS, CDR2 YYNGEE. V lost 0 bases and J 2 bases, leaving 8 bases between the germline ends. The CDR3 coding sequence is TGTGCCAGCAGCGTAGGTCCCGCACAAGAGACCCAGTACTTC. Protein sequence: CASSVGPAQETQYF. The full variable domain, its missing parts supplied by reference TRBV9 and TRBJ2-5, is DSGVTQTPKHLITATGQRVTLRCSPRSGDLSVYWYQQSLDQGLQFLIQYYNGEERAKGNILERFSAQQFPDLHSELNLSSLELGDSALYFCASSVGPAQETQYFGPGTRLLVL.

CDR3 in amino acids: CASSRTGSYEQYF. The DNA of the CDR3 is TGTGCCAGCAGTCGGACAGGGAGCTACGAGCAGTACTTC. The rearrangement uses TRBV6-5 and TRBJ2-7; 8 bases line up with TRBD1. The germline V gene encodes CDR1 MNHEY and CDR2 SVGAGI. V was pared by 5 bases and J by 3 bases, with 3 bases of the junction left unmatched. The CDR3 is 13 residues long.